This TCR beta chain appears in the sequencing data of a study of CXCR3-negative and CXCR3-positive naive CD8 T cells. For this clonotype: What it recognizes is unknown.

Study-wide results and caveats: Naive cells with CXCR3 showed TRB CDR3s that were more hydrophobic than those in CXCR3-negative naive cells.

5' RACE that incorporated UMI labels was used to prepare the TRB cDNA libraries. One entry per CDR3 protein, without DNA, is what TCRdb gives after re-calling the 5' RACE reads. This table holds around 140,000 distinct CDR3 sequences. The sample consisted of naive CXCR3+ CD8+ T cells from blood. Regarding subset: CD45RO-CCR7+CD27+CD95- naive CD8+ T cells expressing CXCR3 (TNR3+). This clonotype originated in a human donor in good health. Some clones in this sample may be carry-over from other donors' samples.

Here the CDR3 reads CSARGSSGLWVTDTQYF. The chain carries TRBV20-1 and TRBJ2-3. Germline V gives CDR1 DFQATT, CDR2 SNEGSKA (reference sequence). The CDR3 runs 17 residues.